One sample yielded the 24 T cell receptor beta chains listed below, sequenced in a study of T cell responses to AZD1222 COVID-19 vaccine listed by TCRdb under 2021. In light of the paper, this sample's time point label describes: baseline before first vaccination. The library was generated by the immunoSEQ multiplex PCR assay. Held by TCRdb, this immuneACCESS table contains in-frame sequences only and omits some clones. Under half of the omission traces to an unresolved V gene where checked; the cause of the rest is unknown. For this sample there are some 130,000 clones; 80% to 95% appear just once. The ten largest clonotypes hold over 3% of the sample. The sequenced sample was peripheral blood, obtained on day 0 of AZD1222 vaccination. The source is an adult in good health.

The genes are TRBV7-8 and TRBJ2-1; 14 bases fit TRBD2. There are 19 residues in the CDR3. Germline values: CDR1 SGHVS, CDR2 FQNEAQ. J was trimmed by 7 bases and V by 7 bases; bases with no gene match: 18. DNA of the CDR3: TGTGCCAGCACCCCAGGGGGACTAGCGGGAGCTTCGTCAGAGAATGAGCAGTTCTTC. Translation gives CASTPGGLAGASSENEQFF. Full variable domain (missing parts from reference TRBV7-8 and TRBJ2-1): GAGVSQSPRYKVAKRGQDVALRCDPISGHVSLFWYQQALGQGPEFLTYFQNEAQLDKSGLPSDRFFAERPEGSVSTLKIQRTQQEDSAVYLCASTPGGLAGASSENEQFFGPGTRLTVL.

The rearrangement links TRBV25-1 to TRBJ1-3, with 9 bases aligning to TRBD1. Losses at the gene ends were 4 bases for V and 3 bases for J; bases not matched to a gene: 4. Germline values: CDR1 MGHDK, CDR2 SYGVNS. The CDR3 consists of 15 residues. The CDR3 DNA is TGTGCCAGCAGTGCGGGACAGGGTAGTGGAAACACCATATATTTT. This translates into CASSAGQGSGNTIYF.

The chain couples TRBV5-6 to TRBJ1-2, with a weak D call TRBD1 (5 bases). Per the germline V gene, CDR1 is SGHDT and CDR2 is YYEEEE. This CDR3 spans 13 amino acids. V was shortened by 3 bases and J by 4 bases, with 10 bases between the two germline ends. Here the CDR3 DNA reads TGTGCCAGCAGCTCATCCGGGACCTATGGCTACACCTTC. As protein: CASSSSGTYGYTF.

The chain has TRBV11-2 and TRBJ2-1; TRBD1 matches 7 bases. This CDR3 has 15 amino acids. Trimming at V came to 5 bases and at J to 7 bases, leaving 11 bases not matched to a gene. Germline V gene sequence: CDR1 SGHAT, CDR2 FQNNGV. The CDR3 loop reads CASSARDSGQNEQFF. CDR3 nucleotides: TGTGCCAGCAGCGCCCGGGACAGCGGACAGAATGAGCAGTTCTTC.

This chain joins TRBV30 and TRBJ1-1; the D gene is possibly TRBD1 (6 bases). This CDR3 is built from 13 residues. CDR1 and CDR2 (germline): GTSNPN, SVGIG (reference sequence). The germline V and J ends were trimmed by 4 bases and 3 bases, with 12 bases remaining between them. The CDR3 protein is CAWTQGRDTEAFF. The CDR3 DNA is TGTGCCTGGACCCAGGGGAGGGACACTGAAGCTTTCTTT.

V and J are TRBV5-6 and TRBJ1-5, with D unclear. CDR1 and CDR2 from the germline V gene are SGHDT and YYEEEE. V shed 5 bases and J shed 0 bases, with 15 bases lying between them. The CDR3 covers 16 residues. This CDR3 reads CASRKWRLYSNQPQHF. CDR3 sequence (DNA): TGTGCCAGCAGGAAGTGGCGCTTGTATAGCAATCAGCCCCAGCATTTT. The full variable domain, its missing parts supplied by reference TRBV5-6 and TRBJ1-5, is DAGVTQSPTHLIKTRGQQVTLRCSPKSGHDTVSWYQQALGQGPQFIFQYYEEEERQRGNFPDRFSGHQFPNYSSELNVNALLLGDSALYLCASRKWRLYSNQPQHFGDGTRLSIL.

This clone has only a few counts. The chain has TRBV10-1 and TRBJ1-3, with a weak D call TRBD1 (5 bases). The CDR3 has 13 residues. CDR1 and CDR2 (germline): WNHNN, SYGVQD (reference sequence). V lost 2 bases and J lost 7, with 9 bases in between. The CDR3 is CASSENRRNTIYF. In DNA, the CDR3 is TGCGCCAGCAGTGAGAACAGGCGTAACACCATATATTTT.

The chain uses TRBV2 and TRBJ2-1; a weak D match, TRBD1 (5 bases). Trimming cost V 3 bases and J 4 bases, with 16 bases left between them. Germline CDR1 reads SNHLY; CDR2 reads FYNNEI. The CDR3 has 16 amino acids. The CDR3 spells CASSELSGKGYNEQFF. CDR3 nucleotide sequence: TGTGCCAGCAGTGAGTTGTCAGGGAAAGGTTACAATGAGCAGTTCTTC.

The V call is TRBV11-2, the J call TRBJ1-1, with TRBD1 matching over 10 bases. Trimming removed 1 base from V and 6 bases from J; junction bases left unmatched: 8. The CDR3 totals 16 residues. Looked up from germline, CDR1 is SGHAT and CDR2 is FQNNGV. CDR3 in amino acids: CASSLGGQGLFAEAFF. CDR3 DNA sequence: TGTGCCAGCAGCTTAGGGGGACAGGGGCTCTTTGCTGAAGCTTTCTTT.

This clone was detected only a few times. The V call is TRBV19, the J call TRBJ2-2; D call uncertain. The CDR3 loop spans 17 amino acids. V dropped 7 bases and J dropped 1 base, with 19 bases sitting between them. CDR1 is LNHDA and CDR2 is SQIVND in the germline V gene (reference sequence). CDR3 sequence (DNA): TGTGCCAGTACCCAACTCCAAAACCGCAAGAACACCGGGGAGCTGTTTTTT. It translates to CASTQLQNRKNTGELFF.

The rearrangement uses TRBV3-1 (or the pseudogene TRBV3-2) and TRBJ1-2; perhaps TRBD1 as D (5 bases). The V gene lost 7 bases and the J gene lost 6 bases, with 15 bases spanning the gap. Germline V lookup: CDR1 LGHDT, CDR2 YNNKEL (reference sequence). The CDR3 contains 13 residues. This CDR3 reads CASTFQGINGYTF. Written as DNA, the CDR3 is TGTGCCAGCACCTTTCAGGGAATTAATGGCTACACCTTC.

The chain combines TRBV5-4 with TRBJ2-7; unclear D gene. V was cut by 0 bases and J by 6 bases, with 19 bases left in between. The CDR3 totals 16 residues. CDR1 is SGHNT and CDR2 is YYREEE in the germline V gene (reference sequence). CDR3 protein: CASSLESPRLLGEQYF. The CDR3 coding sequence is TGTGCCAGCAGCTTGGAATCCCCCAGGCTTCTCGGCGAGCAGTACTTC.

The rearrangement uses TRBV7-2 and TRBJ2-3, with 7 bases identical to TRBD1. The ends lost 5 bases at V and 0 bases at J; junction bases unmatched: 5. CDR3 size: 15 residues. Germline V gene data show CDR1 as SGHTA and CDR2 as FQGNSA. The CDR3 coding sequence is TGTGCCAGCAGCCGTGACAGGGCTAGCACAGATACGCAGTATTTT. Translating it yields CASSRDRASTDTQYF.

The genes are TRBV6-5 and TRBJ1-1; no clear D gene. The CDR3 sequence is 13 residues long. The V and J ends lost 6 bases and 4 bases respectively, with 12 bases between them. Per germline, CDR1 MNHEY and CDR2 SVGAGI. In DNA, the CDR3 is TGTGCCAGCAGGGCTGGTATTACCACTGAAGCTTTCTTT. Encoded protein: CASRAGITTEAFF.

The chain has TRBV6-5 and TRBJ1-2; D possibly corresponds to TRBD1 (6 bases). V was clipped by 3 bases and J by 7 bases, with 15 bases between them. CDR1 and CDR2 from the germline V gene are MNHEY and SVGAGI. The CDR3 is 14 amino acids. CDR3 protein: CASSYGGRGSGYTF. CDR3 DNA sequence: TGTGCCAGCAGTTATGGAGGCAGGGGTAGTGGCTACACCTTC.

Only one count was recorded for this clone. The chain couples TRBV5-6 to TRBJ2-5, with 12 nucleotides matching TRBD2. The germline V gene encodes CDR1 SGHDT and CDR2 YYEEEE. Trimming took 3 bases from V and 5 from J; bases not matched to a gene: 11. The CDR3 runs to 17 residues. The CDR3 loop is CASSWTKLAGGRETQYF. In nucleotides, the CDR3 is TGTGCCAGCAGCTGGACGAAACTAGCGGGAGGTCGGGAGACCCAGTACTTC.

The chain combines TRBV2 with TRBJ2-2; D gene uncertain. The CDR3 is 16 amino acids. With 7 bases removed from V and 3 bases from J, the gap between germline ends came to 18 bases. Germline CDR1 is SNHLY and CDR2 is FYNNEI. CDR3 amino acids: CASKADGRWDTGELFF. CDR3 bases: TGTGCCAGCAAAGCCGACGGGCGTTGGGACACCGGGGAGCTGTTTTTT.

The chain combines TRBV28 with TRBJ1-2, with a weak D call TRBD1 (6 bases). V was trimmed by 4 bases and J by 4 bases, leaving 16 bases between them. Germline V gene sequence: CDR1 MDHEN, CDR2 SYDVKM. This CDR3 is built from 15 residues. Here the CDR3 reads CASSSHTGQTYGYTF. CDR3 DNA: TGTGCCAGCAGTTCCCACACTGGACAGACCTATGGCTACACCTTC.

The V call is TRBV28, the J call TRBJ2-1; 10 positions match TRBD2. CDR1 is MDHEN, CDR2 SYDVKM, per germline. V lost 7 bases and J lost 9; bases outside the gene matches: 12. This CDR3 has 15 residues. The CDR3 bases are TGTGCCAGCACCTTGAGTCTAGCGGGAGTGGGTGAGCAGTTCTTC. As protein: CASTLSLAGVGEQFF. Drawing the rest from reference TRBV28 and TRBJ2-1, the complete variable domain is DVKVTQSSRYLVKRTGEKVFLECVQDMDHENMFWYRQDPGLGLRLIYFSYDVKMKEKGDIPEGYSVSREKKERFSLILESASTNQTSMYLCASTLSLAGVGEQFFGPGTRLTVL.

The chain employs TRBV20-1 and TRBJ1-6, with D perhaps matching TRBD1 (5 bases). V lost 3 bases and J lost 13, with 16 bases in between. This CDR3 comprises 13 residues. Germline values: CDR1 DFQATT, CDR2 SNEGSKA (reference sequence). The CDR3 DNA reads TGCAGTGCTAGTTCATACGGACACGATCCCCTCCACTTT. Its translation: CSASSYGHDPLHF.

The count of this clone is one. This sequence joins TRBV7-3 and TRBJ2-3, with 9 bases aligning to TRBD1. There are 16 residues in the CDR3. The V segment lost 3 bases and the J segment 4 bases; nucleotides outside the gene matches: 8. Germline V CDR1 and CDR2: SGHTA, FQGTGA. The CDR3 loop reads CASSFRQGGSADTQYF. CDR3 nucleotides: TGTGCCAGCAGCTTTCGACAGGGGGGTAGCGCAGATACGCAGTATTTT.

The chain has TRBV24-1 and TRBJ1-2, with 9 bases aligning to TRBD1. In germline, CDR1 is KGHDR, CDR2 SFDVKD. V lost 10 bases and J lost 7; bases outside the gene matches: 3. The CDR3 extends over 11 amino acids. CDR3 region: CATGTGIGYTF. CDR3 in DNA: TGTGCCACGGGGACAGGGATTGGCTACACCTTC.

This clone was seen a handful of times. V usage is TRBV12-3 or TRBV12-4 and J usage is TRBJ2-7, with D perhaps TRBD2 (5 bases). This CDR3 contains 13 residues. Deletions cut 5 bases from V and 2 bases from J, with 10 bases between. As DNA, the CDR3 is TGTGCCAGCAGTAGGACGGGAACCTACGAGCAGTACTTC. Translation gives CASSRTGTYEQYF.

The chain has TRBV7-6 and TRBJ2-1, with a tentative D call TRBD2 (6 bases). Trimming cost V 3 bases and J 9 bases, with 18 bases left between them. The V gene's germline CDR1 is SGHVS and CDR2 FNYEAQ. The CDR3 extends over 15 amino acids. The CDR3 loop reads CASSFSGGGQIEQFF. CDR3 nucleotides: TGTGCCAGCAGCTTTTCTGGGGGAGGCCAAATTGAGCAGTTCTTC.